This T cell receptor beta chain was sequenced for a study of T cell responses to AZD1222 COVID-19 vaccine. Study-level results: At baseline, just a handful of AZD1222 recipients tested seropositive.

Concerning this clone itself: Its matching antigen is unknown.

Using immunoSEQ multiplex PCR, the repertoire was profiled, and TCRdb retains in-frame clones only, with some absent. Counted here are 130,000 or so clones, more than 85% occurring once; the ten biggest clones make up approximately 5.4%. This CDR3 comprises 15 residues. From germline, CDR1 is SGHRS and CDR2 YFSETQ. Trimming shortened V by 7 bases and J by 0 bases, and 14 bases separated the two germline ends. The rearrangement uses TRBV5-1 and TRBJ1-3, with a possible D match to TRBD1 (5 bases). This clonotype was obtained from an adult in good health. Source: peripheral blood, taken on day 0 of AZD1222 vaccination. The CDR3 nucleotides read TGCGCCAGCCGCCGCACAGGAAGCTCTGGAAACACCATATATTTT. Its protein product is CASRRTGSSGNTIYF.